The source of this T cell receptor beta chain is a study of cytomegalovirus exposure and HLA in healthy donors. Study results and caveats: Whilst most TCR sequences proved rare, a subset of public TCRs occurred across many donors.

The PCR employed 60 Vbeta primers together with 13 Jbeta primers. In the original processing: In a later analysis, of tens of millions of unique beta chains, some 10 million appeared in at least two donors. Profiling relied on immunoSEQ multiplex PCR, and the TCRdb table lists in-frame clones only, not all of them. D and trimming come from the DNA, and the V and J calls and clone size come from that table. This table has about 64,000 clones, 65% to 70% appearing once. With regard to this clone: The antigen is undetermined.

Between the trimmed V and J ends, which lost 3 bases and 4 bases, there was a span of 12 bases. Germline V gives CDR1 MNHEY, CDR2 SMNVEV (reference sequence). The length of the CDR3 is 14 residues. The sequence was collected from a male donor in good health and CMV-seropositive. Sequenced material: PBMCs. This sequence joins TRBV27 and TRBJ1-1; a weak D match, TRBD1 (6 bases). The CDR3 DNA reads TGTGCCAGCAGTTTTTTTACAGGGAGCACTGAAGCTTTCTTT. It is translated as CASSFFTGSTEAFF.